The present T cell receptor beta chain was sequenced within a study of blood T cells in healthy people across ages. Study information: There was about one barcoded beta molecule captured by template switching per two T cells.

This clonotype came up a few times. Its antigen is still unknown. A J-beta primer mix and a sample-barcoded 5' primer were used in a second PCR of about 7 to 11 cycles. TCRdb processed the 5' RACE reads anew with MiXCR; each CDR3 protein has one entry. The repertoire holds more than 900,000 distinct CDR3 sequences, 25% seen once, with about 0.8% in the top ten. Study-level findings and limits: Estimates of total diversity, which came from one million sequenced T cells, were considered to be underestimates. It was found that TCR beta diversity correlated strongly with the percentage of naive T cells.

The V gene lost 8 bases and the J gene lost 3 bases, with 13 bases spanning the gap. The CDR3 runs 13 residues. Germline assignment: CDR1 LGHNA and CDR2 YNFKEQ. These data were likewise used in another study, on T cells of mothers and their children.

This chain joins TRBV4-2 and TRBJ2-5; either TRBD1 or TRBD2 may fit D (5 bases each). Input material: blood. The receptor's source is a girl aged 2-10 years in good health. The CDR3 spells CASAGAEKETQYF. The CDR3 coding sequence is TGTGCCAGCGCCGGGGCGGAAAAAGAGACCCAGTACTTC.